This T cell receptor (beta chain) was documented in a study of PD-L1 blockade in urothelial cancer. General study findings and limits: Pretreatment peripheral blood TCR clonality that fell below the median predicted better survival among the patients studied.

Synthetic TCR analog templates were spiked into all PCRs individually. Some clones are missing from TCRdb's copy, which holds only in-frame ones; the method was immunoSEQ multiplex PCR. The sample carries roughly 51,000 clones, 75% to 85% recorded once. In regard to this clone: Its antigen is not identified.

Time point noted: pretreatment peripheral blood. Patients presented with locally advanced or metastatic urothelial carcinoma. CDR1 and CDR2 (germline): SGHKS, YYEKEE (reference sequence). The CDR3 has 15 residues. The V end was cut by 3 bases, the J end by 4 bases, with 14 bases between. Material: PBMCs, obtained around atezolizumab (anti-PD-L1) treatment. V and J are TRBV5-5 and TRBJ1-5; tentatively, D is TRBD1 (5 bases). This TCR came from a man in his 70s with urothelial cancer. The CDR3 sequence is CASSYQGNKNQPQHF. As DNA, the CDR3 is TGTGCCAGCAGCTACCAGGGAAACAAGAATCAGCCCCAGCATTTT.